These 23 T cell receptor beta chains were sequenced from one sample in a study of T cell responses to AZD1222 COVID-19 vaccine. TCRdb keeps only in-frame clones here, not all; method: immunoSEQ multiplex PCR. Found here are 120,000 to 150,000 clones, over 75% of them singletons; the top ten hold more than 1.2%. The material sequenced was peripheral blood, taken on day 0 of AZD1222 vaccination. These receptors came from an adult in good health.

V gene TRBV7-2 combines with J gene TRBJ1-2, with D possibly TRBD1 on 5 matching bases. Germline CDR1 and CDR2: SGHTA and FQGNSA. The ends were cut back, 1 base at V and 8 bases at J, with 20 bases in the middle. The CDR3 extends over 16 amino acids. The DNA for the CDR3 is TGTGCCAGCAGCTTAGTCACAGGCTACAACGGCCGGGGCTACACCTTC. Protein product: CASSLVTGYNGRGYTF.

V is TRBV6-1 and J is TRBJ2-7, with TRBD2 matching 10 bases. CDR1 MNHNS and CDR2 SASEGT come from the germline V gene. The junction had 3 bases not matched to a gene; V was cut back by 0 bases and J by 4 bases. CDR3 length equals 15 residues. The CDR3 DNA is TGTGCCAGCAGTGAAGCTGCTAGCGGGAGTTACGAGCAGTACTTC. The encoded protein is CASSEAASGSYEQYF.

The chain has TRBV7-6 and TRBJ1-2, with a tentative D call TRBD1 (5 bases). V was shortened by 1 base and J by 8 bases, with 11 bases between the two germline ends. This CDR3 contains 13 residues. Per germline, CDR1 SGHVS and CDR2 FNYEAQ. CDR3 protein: CASSLELGRGYTF. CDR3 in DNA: TGTGCCAGCAGCTTAGAATTGGGGCGCGGCTACACCTTC.

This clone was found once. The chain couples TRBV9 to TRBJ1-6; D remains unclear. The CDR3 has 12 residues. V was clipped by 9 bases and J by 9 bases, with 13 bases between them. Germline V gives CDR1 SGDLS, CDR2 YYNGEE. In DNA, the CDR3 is TGTGCCATAAAGGAGCGGCGTTCACCCCTCCACTTT. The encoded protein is CAIKERRSPLHF. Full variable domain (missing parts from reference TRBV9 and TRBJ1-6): DSGVTQTPKHLITATGQRVTLRCSPRSGDLSVYWYQQSLDQGLQFLIQYYNGEERAKGNILERFSAQQFPDLHSELNLSSLELGDSALYFCAIKERRSPLHFGNGTRLTVT.

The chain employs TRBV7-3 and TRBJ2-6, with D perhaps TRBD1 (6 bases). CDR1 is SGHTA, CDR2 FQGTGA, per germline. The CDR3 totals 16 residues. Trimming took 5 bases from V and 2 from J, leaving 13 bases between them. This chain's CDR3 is CASSKSGVPGANVLTF. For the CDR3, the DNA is TGTGCCAGCAGCAAGTCAGGGGTACCTGGGGCCAACGTCCTGACTTTC.

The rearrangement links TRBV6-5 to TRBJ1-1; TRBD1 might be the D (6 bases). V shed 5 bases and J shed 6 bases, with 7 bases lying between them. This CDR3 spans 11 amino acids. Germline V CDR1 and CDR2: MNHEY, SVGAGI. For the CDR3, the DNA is TGTGCCAGCAGTCGGACAGCTGAAGCTTTCTTT. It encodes CASSRTAEAFF.

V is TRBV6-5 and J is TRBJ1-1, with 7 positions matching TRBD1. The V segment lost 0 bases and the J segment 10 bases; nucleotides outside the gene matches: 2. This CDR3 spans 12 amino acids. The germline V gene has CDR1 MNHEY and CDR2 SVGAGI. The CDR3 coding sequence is TGTGCCAGCAGTTACTCGACAGGGAGAGCTTTCTTT. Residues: CASSYSTGRAFF.

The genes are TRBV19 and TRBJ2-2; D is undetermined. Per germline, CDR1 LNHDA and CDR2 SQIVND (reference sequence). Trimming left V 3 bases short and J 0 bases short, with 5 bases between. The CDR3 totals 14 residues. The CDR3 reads CASSMSPNTGELFF. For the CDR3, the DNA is TGTGCCAGTAGTATGTCCCCGAACACCGGGGAGCTGTTTTTT. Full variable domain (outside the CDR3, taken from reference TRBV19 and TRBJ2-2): DGGITQSPKYLFRKEGQNVTLSCEQNLNHDAMYWYRQDPGQGLRLIYYSQIVNDFQKGDIAEGYSVSREKKESFPLTVTSAQKNPTAFYLCASSMSPNTGELFFGEGSRLTVL.

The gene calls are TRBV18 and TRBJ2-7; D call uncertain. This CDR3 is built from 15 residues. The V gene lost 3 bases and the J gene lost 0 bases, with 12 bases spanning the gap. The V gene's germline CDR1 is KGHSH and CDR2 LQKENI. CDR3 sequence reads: CASSPLGLASYEQYF. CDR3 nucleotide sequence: TGTGCCAGCTCACCTTTAGGGTTAGCCTCCTACGAGCAGTACTTC.

CDR3 in amino acids: CASWGHSRGYTF. The CDR3 DNA follows: TGCGCCAGCTGGGGGCACTCAAGGGGCTACACCTTC. This chain joins TRBV5-1 and TRBJ1-2; a possible D gene is TRBD1 (6 bases). The CDR3 has 12 amino acids. In germline, CDR1 is SGHRS, CDR2 YFSETQ. The germline V and J ends were trimmed by 7 bases and 8 bases, with 15 bases remaining between them.

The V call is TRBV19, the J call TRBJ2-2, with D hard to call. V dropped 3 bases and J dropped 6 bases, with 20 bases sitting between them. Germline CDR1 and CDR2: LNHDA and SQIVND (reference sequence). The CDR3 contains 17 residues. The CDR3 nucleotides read TGTGCCAGTAGTATCGATAAGGCCCTCCGGTTTGCCGGGGAGCTGTTTTTT. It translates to CASSIDKALRFAGELFF.

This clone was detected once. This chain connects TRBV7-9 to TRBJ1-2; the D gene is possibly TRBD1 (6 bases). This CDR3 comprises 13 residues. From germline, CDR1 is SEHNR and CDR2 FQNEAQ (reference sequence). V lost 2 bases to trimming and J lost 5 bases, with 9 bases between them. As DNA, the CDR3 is TGTGCCAGCAGCTTATCAGGACAGTATGGCTACACCTTC. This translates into CASSLSGQYGYTF.

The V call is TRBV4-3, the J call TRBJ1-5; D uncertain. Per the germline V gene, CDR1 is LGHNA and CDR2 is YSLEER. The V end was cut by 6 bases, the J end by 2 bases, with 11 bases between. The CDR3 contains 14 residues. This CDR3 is CASSRGLGNQPQHF. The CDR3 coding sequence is TGCGCCAGCAGTAGAGGGTTGGGCAATCAGCCCCAGCATTTT.

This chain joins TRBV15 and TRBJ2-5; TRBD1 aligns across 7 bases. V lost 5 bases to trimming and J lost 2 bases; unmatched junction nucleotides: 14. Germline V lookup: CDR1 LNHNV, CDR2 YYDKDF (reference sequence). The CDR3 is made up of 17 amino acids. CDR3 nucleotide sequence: TGTGCCACCAGCGGCCCAGCCCCGGGACAGAGTCAAGAGACCCAGTACTTC. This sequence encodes CATSGPAPGQSQETQYF. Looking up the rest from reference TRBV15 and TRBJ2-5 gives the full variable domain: DAMVIQNPRYQVTQFGKPVTLSCSQTLNHNVMYWYQQKSSQAPKLLFHYYDKDFNNEADTPDNFQSRRPNTSFCFLDIRSPGLGDTAMYLCATSGPAPGQSQETQYFGPGTRLLVL.

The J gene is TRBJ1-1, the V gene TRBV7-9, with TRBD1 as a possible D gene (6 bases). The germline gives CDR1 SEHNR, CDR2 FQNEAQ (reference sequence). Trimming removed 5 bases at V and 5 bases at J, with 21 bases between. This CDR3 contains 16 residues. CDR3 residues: CASSLRGGAWKTEAFF. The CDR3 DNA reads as TGTGCCAGCAGCCTACGGGGGGGCGCTTGGAAAACTGAAGCTTTCTTT.

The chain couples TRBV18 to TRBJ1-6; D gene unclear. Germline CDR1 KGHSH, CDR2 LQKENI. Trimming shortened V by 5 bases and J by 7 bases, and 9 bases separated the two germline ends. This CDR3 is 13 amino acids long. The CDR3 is CASSDYSNSPLHF. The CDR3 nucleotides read TGTGCCAGCTCAGACTACAGCAATTCACCCCTCCACTTT.

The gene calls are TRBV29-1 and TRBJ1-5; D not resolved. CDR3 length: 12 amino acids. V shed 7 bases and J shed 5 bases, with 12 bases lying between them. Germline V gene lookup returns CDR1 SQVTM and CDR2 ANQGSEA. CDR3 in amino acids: CSAREGDQPQHF. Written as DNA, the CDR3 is TGCAGCGCGAGGGAAGGCGATCAGCCCCAGCATTTT.

CDR3 coding DNA: TGCAGCGTCCGGAGGGAGGGCAGCACTGAAGCTTTCTTT. Translation gives CSVRREGSTEAFF. The J gene is TRBJ1-1, the V gene TRBV29-1; no clear D. The V gene's germline CDR1 is SQVTM and CDR2 ANQGSEA. The V end lost 6 bases, the J end lost 4 bases, and 15 bases lay between the germline ends. The CDR3 spans 13 residues.

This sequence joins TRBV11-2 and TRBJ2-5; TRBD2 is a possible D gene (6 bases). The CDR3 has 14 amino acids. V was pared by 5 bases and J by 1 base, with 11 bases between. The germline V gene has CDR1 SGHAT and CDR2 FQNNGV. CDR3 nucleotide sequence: TGTGCCAGCAGCCTGGCTAGCGTCCAAGAGACCCAGTACTTC. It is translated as CASSLASVQETQYF.

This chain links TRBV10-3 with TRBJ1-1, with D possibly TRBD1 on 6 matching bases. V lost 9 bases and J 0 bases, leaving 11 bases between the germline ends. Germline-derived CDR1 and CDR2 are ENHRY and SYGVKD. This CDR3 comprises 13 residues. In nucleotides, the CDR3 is TGTGCCATTTCTACAGGGATGAACACTGAAGCTTTCTTT. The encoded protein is CAISTGMNTEAFF.

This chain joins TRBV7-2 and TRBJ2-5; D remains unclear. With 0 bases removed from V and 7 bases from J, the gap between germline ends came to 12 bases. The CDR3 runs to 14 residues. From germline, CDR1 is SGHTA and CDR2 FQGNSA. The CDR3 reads CASSLAPLALTQYF. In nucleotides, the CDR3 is TGTGCCAGCAGCTTAGCCCCACTCGCTCTGACCCAGTACTTC.

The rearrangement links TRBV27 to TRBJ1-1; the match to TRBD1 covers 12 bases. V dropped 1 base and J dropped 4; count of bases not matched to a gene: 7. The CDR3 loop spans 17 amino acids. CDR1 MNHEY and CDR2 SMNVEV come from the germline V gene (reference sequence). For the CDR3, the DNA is TGTGCCAGCAGTTTATGGGGGGACAGGGGGCTTTCCACTGAAGCTTTCTTT. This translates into CASSLWGDRGLSTEAFF.

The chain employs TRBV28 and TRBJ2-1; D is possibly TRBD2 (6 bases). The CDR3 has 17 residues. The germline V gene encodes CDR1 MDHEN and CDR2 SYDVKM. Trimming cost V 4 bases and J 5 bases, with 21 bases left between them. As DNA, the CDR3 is TGTGCCAGCAGTTCAGGTGGCGGGATTGGGGCCCACAATGAGCAGTTCTTC. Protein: CASSSGGGIGAHNEQFF.